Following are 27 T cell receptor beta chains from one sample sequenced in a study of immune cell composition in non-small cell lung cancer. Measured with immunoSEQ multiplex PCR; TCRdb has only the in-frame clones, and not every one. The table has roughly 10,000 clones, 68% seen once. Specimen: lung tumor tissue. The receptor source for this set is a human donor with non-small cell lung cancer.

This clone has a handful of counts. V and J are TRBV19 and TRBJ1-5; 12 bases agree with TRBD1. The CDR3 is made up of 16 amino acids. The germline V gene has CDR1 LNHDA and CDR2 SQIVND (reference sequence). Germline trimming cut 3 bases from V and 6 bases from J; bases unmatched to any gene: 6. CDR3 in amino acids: CASSMGGQGAGQPQHF. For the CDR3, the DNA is TGTGCCAGTAGTATGGGGGGACAGGGGGCTGGTCAGCCCCAGCATTTT. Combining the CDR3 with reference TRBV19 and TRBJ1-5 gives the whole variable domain DGGITQSPKYLFRKEGQNVTLSCEQNLNHDAMYWYRQDPGQGLRLIYYSQIVNDFQKGDIAEGYSVSREKKESFPLTVTSAQKNPTAFYLCASSMGGQGAGQPQHFGDGTRLSIL.

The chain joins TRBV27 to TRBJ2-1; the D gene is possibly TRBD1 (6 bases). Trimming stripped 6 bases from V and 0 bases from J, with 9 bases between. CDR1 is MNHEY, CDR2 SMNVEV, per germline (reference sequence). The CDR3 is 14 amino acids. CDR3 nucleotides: TGTGCCAGCAGATTACAGGGCTCCTACAATGAGCAGTTCTTC. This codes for CASRLQGSYNEQFF.

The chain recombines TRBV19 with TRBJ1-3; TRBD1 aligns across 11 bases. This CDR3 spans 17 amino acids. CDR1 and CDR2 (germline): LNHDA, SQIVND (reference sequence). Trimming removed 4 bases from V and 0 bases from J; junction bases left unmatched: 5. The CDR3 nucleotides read TGTGCCAGTAGTAGAGGACAGGGGGCAACCTCTGGAAACACCATATATTTT. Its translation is CASSRGQGATSGNTIYF. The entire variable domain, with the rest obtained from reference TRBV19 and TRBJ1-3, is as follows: DGGITQSPKYLFRKEGQNVTLSCEQNLNHDAMYWYRQDPGQGLRLIYYSQIVNDFQKGDIAEGYSVSREKKESFPLTVTSAQKNPTAFYLCASSRGQGATSGNTIYFGEGSWLTVV.

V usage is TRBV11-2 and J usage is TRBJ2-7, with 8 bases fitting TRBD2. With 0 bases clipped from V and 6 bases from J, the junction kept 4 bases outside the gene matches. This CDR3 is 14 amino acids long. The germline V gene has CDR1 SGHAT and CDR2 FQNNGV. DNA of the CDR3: TGTGCCAGCAGCTTAGATTCCGGGACTAGCGAGCAGTACTTC. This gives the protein CASSLDSGTSEQYF. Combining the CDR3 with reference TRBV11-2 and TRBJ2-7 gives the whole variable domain EAGVAQSPRYKIIEKRQSVAFWCNPISGHATLYWYQQILGQGPKLLIQFQNNGVVDDSQLPKDRFSAERLKGVDSTLKIQPAKLEDSAVYLCASSLDSGTSEQYFGPGTRLTVT.

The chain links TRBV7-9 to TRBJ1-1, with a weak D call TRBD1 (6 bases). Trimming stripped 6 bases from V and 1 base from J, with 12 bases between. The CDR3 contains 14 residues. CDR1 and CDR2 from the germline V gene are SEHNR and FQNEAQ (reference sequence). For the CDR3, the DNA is TGTGCCAGCAGACAGGGACATACGAACACTGAAGCTTTCTTT. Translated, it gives CASRQGHTNTEAFF. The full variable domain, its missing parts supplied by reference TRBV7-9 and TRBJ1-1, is DTGVSQNPRHKITKRGQNVTFRCDPISEHNRLYWYRQTLGQGPEFLTYFQNEAQLEKSRLLSDRFSAERPKGSFSTLEIQRTEQGDSAMYLCASRQGHTNTEAFFGQGTRLTVV.

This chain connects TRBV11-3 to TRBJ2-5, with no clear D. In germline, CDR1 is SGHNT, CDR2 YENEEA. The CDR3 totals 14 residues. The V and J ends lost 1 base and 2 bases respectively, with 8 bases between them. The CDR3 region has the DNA TGTGCCAGCAGCTTAGGGGTAGTACAAGAGACCCAGTACTTC. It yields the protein CASSLGVVQETQYF.

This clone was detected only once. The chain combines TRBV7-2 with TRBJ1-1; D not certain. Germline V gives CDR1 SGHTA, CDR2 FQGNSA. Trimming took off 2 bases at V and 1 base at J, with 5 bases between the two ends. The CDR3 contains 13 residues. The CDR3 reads CASSLRANTEAFF. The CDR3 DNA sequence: TGTGCCAGCAGCTTACGGGCGAACACTGAAGCTTTCTTT.

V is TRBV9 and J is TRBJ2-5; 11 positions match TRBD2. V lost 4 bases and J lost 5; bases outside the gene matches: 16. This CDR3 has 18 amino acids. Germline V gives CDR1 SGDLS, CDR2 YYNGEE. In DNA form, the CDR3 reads TGTGCCAGCAGCCCCTCCACCCCATTAGCGGGGGGGACGGAGACCCAGTACTTC. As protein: CASSPSTPLAGGTETQYF.

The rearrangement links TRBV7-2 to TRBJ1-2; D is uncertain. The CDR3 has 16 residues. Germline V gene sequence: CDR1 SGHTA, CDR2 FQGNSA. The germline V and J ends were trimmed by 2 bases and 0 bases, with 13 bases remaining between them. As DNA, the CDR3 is TGTGCCAGCAGCTTAACAAGGCCGACGGCTAACTATGGCTACACCTTC. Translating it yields CASSLTRPTANYGYTF.

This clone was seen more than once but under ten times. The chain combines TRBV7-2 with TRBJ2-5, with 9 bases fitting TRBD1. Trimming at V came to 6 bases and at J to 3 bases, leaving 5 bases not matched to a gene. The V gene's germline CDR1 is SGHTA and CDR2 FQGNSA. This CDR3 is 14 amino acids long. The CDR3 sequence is CASRQGAVEETQYF. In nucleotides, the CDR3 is TGTGCCAGCAGACAGGGGGCAGTTGAAGAGACCCAGTACTTC.

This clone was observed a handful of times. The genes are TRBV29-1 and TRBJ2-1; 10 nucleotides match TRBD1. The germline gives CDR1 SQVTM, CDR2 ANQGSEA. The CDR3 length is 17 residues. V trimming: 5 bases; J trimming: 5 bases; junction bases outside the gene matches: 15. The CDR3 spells CSVMNTGTGATHNEQFF. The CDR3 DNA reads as TGCAGCGTTATGAACACCGGGACAGGGGCTACCCACAATGAGCAGTTCTTC.

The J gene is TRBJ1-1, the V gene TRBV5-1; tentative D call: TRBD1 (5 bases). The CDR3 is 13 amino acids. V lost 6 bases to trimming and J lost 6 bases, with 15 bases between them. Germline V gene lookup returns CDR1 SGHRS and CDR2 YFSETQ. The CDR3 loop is CASKDPWGAEAFF. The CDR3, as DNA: TGCGCCAGCAAAGACCCTTGGGGGGCTGAAGCTTTCTTT. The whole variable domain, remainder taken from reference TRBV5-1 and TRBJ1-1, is KAGVTQTPRYLIKTRGQQVTLSCSPISGHRSVSWYQQTPGQGLQFLFEYFSETQRNKGNFPGRFSGRQFSNSRSEMNVSTLELGDSALYLCASKDPWGAEAFFGQGTRLTVV.

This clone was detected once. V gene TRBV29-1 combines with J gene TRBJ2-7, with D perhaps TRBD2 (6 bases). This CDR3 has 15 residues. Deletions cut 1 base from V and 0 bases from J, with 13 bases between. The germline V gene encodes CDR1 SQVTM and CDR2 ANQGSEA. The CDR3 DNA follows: TGCAGCGTTGAAGCTTGGACGGGAGACTCCTACGAGCAGTACTTC. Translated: CSVEAWTGDSYEQYF.

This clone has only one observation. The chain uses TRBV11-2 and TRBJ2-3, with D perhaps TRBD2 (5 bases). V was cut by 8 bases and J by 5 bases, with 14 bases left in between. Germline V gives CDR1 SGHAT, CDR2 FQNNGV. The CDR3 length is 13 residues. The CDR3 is CASVFSGLDTQYF. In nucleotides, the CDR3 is TGTGCCAGCGTGTTCTCGGGGTTAGATACGCAGTATTTT. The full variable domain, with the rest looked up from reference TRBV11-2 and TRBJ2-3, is EAGVAQSPRYKIIEKRQSVAFWCNPISGHATLYWYQQILGQGPKLLIQFQNNGVVDDSQLPKDRFSAERLKGVDSTLKIQPAKLEDSAVYLCASVFSGLDTQYFGPGTRLTVL.

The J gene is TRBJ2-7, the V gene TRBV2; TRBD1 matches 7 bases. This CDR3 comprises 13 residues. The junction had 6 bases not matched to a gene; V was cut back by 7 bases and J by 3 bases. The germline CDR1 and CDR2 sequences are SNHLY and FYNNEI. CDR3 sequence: CASNSGQRYEQYF. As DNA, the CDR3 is TGTGCCAGCAACTCGGGACAGCGCTACGAGCAGTACTTC.

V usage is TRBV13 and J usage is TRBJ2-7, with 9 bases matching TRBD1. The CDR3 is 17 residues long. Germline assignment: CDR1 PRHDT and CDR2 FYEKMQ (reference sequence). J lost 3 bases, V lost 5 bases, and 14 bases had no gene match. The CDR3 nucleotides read TGTGCCAGCAGCCCCCCCTCGGGACAGGGTATAAGCTACGAGCAGTACTTC. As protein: CASSPPSGQGISYEQYF.

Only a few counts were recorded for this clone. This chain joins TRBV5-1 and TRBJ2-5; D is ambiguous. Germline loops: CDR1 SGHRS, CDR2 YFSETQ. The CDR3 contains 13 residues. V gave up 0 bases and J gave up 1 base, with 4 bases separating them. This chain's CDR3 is CASSLGVQETQYF. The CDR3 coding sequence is TGCGCCAGCAGCTTGGGGGTCCAAGAGACCCAGTACTTC.

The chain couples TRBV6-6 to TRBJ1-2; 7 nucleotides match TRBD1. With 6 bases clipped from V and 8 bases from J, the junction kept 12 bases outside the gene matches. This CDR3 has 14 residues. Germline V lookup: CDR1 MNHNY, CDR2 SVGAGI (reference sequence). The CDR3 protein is CASSLRDSVGGYTF. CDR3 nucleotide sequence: TGTGCCAGCAGCCTGAGGGACAGCGTGGGCGGCTACACCTTC.

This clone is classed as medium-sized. In DNA, the CDR3 is TGTGCCAGCAGTGGCGTGGGAGGCACAGATACGCAGTATTTT. Its protein product is CASSGVGGTDTQYF. V usage is TRBV6-1 and J usage is TRBJ2-3; D is possibly TRBD2 (5 bases). Germline CDR1 is MNHNS and CDR2 is SASEGT. V was pared by 4 bases and J by 1 base, with 9 bases between. This CDR3 contains 14 residues.

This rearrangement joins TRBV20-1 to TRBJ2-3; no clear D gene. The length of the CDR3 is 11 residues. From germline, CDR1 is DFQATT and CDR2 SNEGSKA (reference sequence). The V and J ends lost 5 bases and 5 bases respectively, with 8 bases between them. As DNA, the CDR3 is TGCAGTGCTTATGACTTAGATACGCAGTATTTT. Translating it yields CSAYDLDTQYF.

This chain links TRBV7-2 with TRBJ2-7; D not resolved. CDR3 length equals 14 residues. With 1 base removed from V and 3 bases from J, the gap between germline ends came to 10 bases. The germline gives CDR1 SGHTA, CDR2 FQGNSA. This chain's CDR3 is CASSLGTEYYEQYF. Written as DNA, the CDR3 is TGTGCCAGCAGCTTAGGAACAGAATACTACGAGCAGTACTTC.

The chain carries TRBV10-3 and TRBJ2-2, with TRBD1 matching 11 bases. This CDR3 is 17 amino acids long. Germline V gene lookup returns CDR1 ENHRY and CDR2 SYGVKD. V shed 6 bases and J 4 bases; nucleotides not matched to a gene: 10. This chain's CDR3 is CAIRGDPGQGGTGELFF. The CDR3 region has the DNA TGTGCCATCAGGGGAGATCCGGGACAGGGGGGCACCGGGGAGCTGTTTTTT.

CDR3 region: CASSSRGESNIQYF. The DNA for the CDR3 is TGCGCCAGCAGCTCCAGGGGCGAGTCAAACATTCAGTACTTC. The rearrangement uses TRBV4-1 and TRBJ2-4, with D maybe TRBD1 (6 bases). Trimming removed 5 bases from V and 6 bases from J, with 14 bases in between. CDR1 MGHRA and CDR2 YSYEKL come from the germline V gene. This CDR3 is 14 amino acids long.

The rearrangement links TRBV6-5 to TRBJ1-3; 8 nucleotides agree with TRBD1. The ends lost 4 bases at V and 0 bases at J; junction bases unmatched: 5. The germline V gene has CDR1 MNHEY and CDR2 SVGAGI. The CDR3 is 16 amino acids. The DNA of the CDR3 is TGTGCCAGCAGTTCGACAGGGGCCCGCTCTGGAAACACCATATATTTT. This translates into CASSSTGARSGNTIYF.

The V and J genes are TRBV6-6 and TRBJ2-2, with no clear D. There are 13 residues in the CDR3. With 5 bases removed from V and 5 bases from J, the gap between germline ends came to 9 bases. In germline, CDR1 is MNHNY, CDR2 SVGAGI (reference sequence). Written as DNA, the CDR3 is TGTGCCAGCAGTGAGTGGGTGACCGGGGAGCTGTTTTTT. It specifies CASSEWVTGELFF.

In DNA form, the CDR3 reads TGCGCCAGCACTTCGGGATTGGAGGAAAAACTGTTTTTT. This encodes CASTSGLEEKLFF. V is TRBV5-1 and J is TRBJ1-4; no firm D call. The CDR3 covers 13 residues. CDR1 and CDR2 (germline): SGHRS, YFSETQ. The V gene lost 6 bases and the J gene lost 8 bases, with 14 bases spanning the gap.

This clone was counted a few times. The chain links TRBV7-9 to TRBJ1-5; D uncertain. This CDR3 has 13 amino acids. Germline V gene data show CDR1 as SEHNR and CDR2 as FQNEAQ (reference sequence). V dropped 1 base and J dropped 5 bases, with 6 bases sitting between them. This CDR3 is CASSLEVDQPQHF. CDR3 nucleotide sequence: TGTGCCAGCAGCTTAGAGGTGGATCAGCCCCAGCATTTT.